What follows describes a single T cell receptor (beta chain). Its antigen is currently not known. Base qualities were left out, and no much larger clone turns up one base away. Libraries were constructed by RACE. Sequencing took place on a NextSeq 500. Library preparation attached unique molecular identifiers to individual cDNA molecules for quantitative, reproducible TCR counting. From each blood RNA sample, both TCR alpha and TCR beta chains were sequenced. The original pipeline was this. Samples had a median of roughly 98,000 TCRs, with a range from roughly 23,224 to 700,000. V, J and CDR3 annotation of the TCR reads was carried out using the Decombinator software suite. For the PS versus PT1 abundance plots, all samples were subsampled to the same number of TCRs (28,000). TCRs were defined as expanded if absent before sensitization and observed at least eight times at the 2-week time point. The public reads were reanalyzed by TCRdb: fastp trimming at Q25, MiXCR alignment, in-frame beta chains only. Each entry is one CDR3 protein sequence, shown with its most common DNA and genes. TCRdb, rather than the study authors, made the V and J calls. In all, the sample holds around 100,000 distinct CDR3 sequences, and about 11% of those were seen once. Jointly, the top ten make up under 4.5% of the sample.

Based on the germline V gene, the CDR1 and CDR2 sequences are SGHDN and FVKESK. The CDR3 spans 14 residues, from the cysteine through the phenylalanine. The read is trimmed to its CDR3 DNA, 42 bases read in frame from base 1. V is reduced by 2 bases and J by 4 bases, leaving a spacing of 8 bases between them. The time point label corresponds to: patch test 1, 2 weeks after DPC sensitization. What this sample's treatment or condition label stands for: therapeutic diphenylcyclopropenone sensitization with weekly scalp DPC. At every patch-test visit, the blood draw took place before the patch test was put on. Patients were eligible if aged 18 to 70, diagnosed with alopecia and judged suitable for DPC therapy, and pregnant patients were excluded. Total RNA was extracted from unfractionated whole blood that had been collected in Tempus Blood RNA tubes. The data belong to a study of human T cells and chemical hapten exposure (dated by TCRdb to about 2021). Some background on the complete study: For sensitization, 2% DPC in acetone was applied to an approximately 2 cm by approximately 2 cm area of upper inner arm skin. Patch testing was done on the upper back using Finn chambers containing 0.01% DPC, and results were scored after 6 days according to International Contact Dermatitis Research Group standards. Roughly 30 alopecia patients provided blood for TCR sequencing at one to four time points (pre-sensitization, 2, 6 and 24 weeks). The study tracked peripheral blood TCR repertoire changes in vivo during primary and secondary sensitization to the hapten diphenylcyclopropenone (DPC) in alopecia patients. The patient cohort, mostly female, included alopecia areata with under or over 50% scalp involvement, alopecia totalis and alopecia universalis. Blood samples were taken from patients before sensitization (week 0) and then at 2, 6 and about 24 weeks after DPC sensitization. Throughout the approximately 25-week study period, patients were also given weekly therapeutic DPC doses on the scalp. Libraries were pooled for sequencing, and variation in per-sample TCR yields was attributed mainly to small differences in library volumes within the pool.

Results and caveats for the whole study, not just this receptor: DPC sensitization did not change the number of TCRs with a frequency above 1 in 1000, and there was no evidence of changes in global repertoire structure. Patch test score correlated positively with the number of PT1 expanded TCRs, reaching significance at thresholds 8, 16 and 32 but not at 4. Because all patients had alopecia, a presumed autoimmune disease, the immune response of the patients might differ from that of healthy individuals. Repeated subsampling changed both the strength of the expansion versus patch-test correlation and the threshold at which the correlation became significant. Significantly more large CDR3 similarity clusters were formed by expanded TCRs than by pre-sensitization or healthy control sets, consistent with antigen-driven responses.

This sequence was found in a woman between 40 and 50 years old with alopecia areata. Some clones in this sample may be carry-over from other donors' samples. The chain employs TRBV14 and TRBJ2-2; no confident D gene assignment can be made. Source: whole blood, taken in connection with sensitization to the hapten diphenylcyclopropenone (DPC). Read as DNA, the sequence is TGTGCCAGCAGCCAATTTCGGGCCACCGGGGAGCTGTTTTTT. Its protein product is CASSQFRATGELFF. Joined to the reference TRBV14 and TRBJ2-2 proteins, this CDR3 gives the full variable domain: EAGVTQFPSHSVIEKGQTVTLRCDPISGHDNLYWYRRVMGKEIKFLLHFVKESKQDESGMPNNRFLAERTGGTYSTLKVQPAELEDSGVYFCASSQFRATGELFFGEGSRLTVL.